This is a list of T cell receptor beta chains from one sample in a study of technical replicates of blood from a few donors. Only in-frame clones appear in the TCRdb table, and some are missing; sequencing was by immunoSEQ multiplex PCR. In the table there are tens of thousands of clones, 92% of which are singletons. Specimen: T cells isolated from PBMCs. Every receptor here comes from a human donor in good health. Each CDR3 is given with its conserved first and last residue. Fields, in order: V gene, J gene, CDR3 length, clone size, D gene, CDR3 DNA, CDR3 protein. The D gene is left open where the match is weak. Part of the rows lack a size; the others show once, few, many or a class for expanded clones.

V: TRBV11-2
J: TRBJ1-1
length: 15
size: -
D: TRBD1
DNA: TGTGCCAGCAGCTCCAGGGGGACAGCGAACACTGAAGCTTTCTTT
CDR3: CASSSRGTANTEAFF

V: TRBV5-4
J: TRBJ1-1
length: 14
size: -
D: -
DNA: TGTGCCAGCAGCTTGGTGTCGGGGAACACTGAAGCTTTCTTT
CDR3: CASSLVSGNTEAFF

V: TRBV28
J: TRBJ2-7
length: 14
size: -
D: TRBD1
DNA: TGTGCCAGCAGTTCGACAGGGTGGTTCTACGAGCAGTACTTC
CDR3: CASSSTGWFYEQYF

V: TRBV6-5
J: TRBJ1-2
length: 15
size: -
D: -
DNA: TGTGCCAGCAGTTACTCGCTATTGGGGCTGGATGGCTACACCTTC
CDR3: CASSYSLLGLDGYTF

V: TRBV6-1
J: TRBJ2-7
length: 12
size: -
D: -
DNA: TGTGCCAGCAAAAAGGGGGTCTACGAGCAGTACTTC
CDR3: CASKKGVYEQYF

V: TRBV5-6
J: TRBJ2-7
length: 14
size: -
D: TRBD1
DNA: TGTGCCAGCAGCACCGGGACAGCCTTTTACGAGCAGTACTTC
CDR3: CASSTGTAFYEQYF

V: TRBV28
J: TRBJ1-2
length: 17
size: -
D: -
DNA: TGTGCCAGCAGTTCCCTGACCCCGACAGTTGCTAACTATGGCTACACCTTC
CDR3: CASSSLTPTVANYGYTF

V: TRBV18
J: TRBJ1-3
length: 14
size: -
D: TRBD1
DNA: TGTGCCAGCTCACCGACAGGGACTGGAAACACCATATATTTT
CDR3: CASSPTGTGNTIYF

V: TRBV9
J: TRBJ1-4
length: 13
size: -
D: -
DNA: TGTGCCAGCAGCGTATTGGGGGGTGAAAAACTGTTTTTT
CDR3: CASSVLGGEKLFF

V: TRBV18
J: TRBJ2-5
length: 13
size: -
D: -
DNA: TGTGCCAGCTCACCAATGGACAGAGAGACCCAGTACTTC
CDR3: CASSPMDRETQYF

V: TRBV6-5
J: TRBJ2-2
length: 12
size: -
D: TRBD2
DNA: TGTGCCAGTCGGGAGGCCACCGGGGAGCTGTTTTTT
CDR3: CASREATGELFF

V: TRBV9
J: TRBJ1-2
length: 13
size: -
D: -
DNA: TGTGCCAGCAGCGAAGGGAGTAACTATGGCTACACCTTC
CDR3: CASSEGSNYGYTF

V: TRBV30
J: TRBJ1-2
length: 14
size: -
D: -
DNA: TGTGCCTGGAGTGGCCCCTTAGCTAACTATGGCTACACCTTC
CDR3: CAWSGPLANYGYTF

V: TRBV4-1
J: TRBJ2-7
length: 16
size: -
D: TRBD2
DNA: TGCGCCAGCAGCGCATCCGGGACTAGTTTATTCCTCGAGCAGTACTTC
CDR3: CASSASGTSLFLEQYF

V: TRBV30
J: TRBJ2-1
length: 13
size: -
D: -
DNA: TGTGCCTGGAGTGTACTGGTTGACATGAAGCAGTTCTTC
CDR3: CAWSVLVDMKQFF

V: TRBV11-2
J: TRBJ1-3
length: 16
size: once
D: -
DNA: TGTGCCAGCAGCTTAGTAGTCCAGGGGTACGGAAACACCATATATTTT
CDR3: CASSLVVQGYGNTIYF

V: TRBV29-1
J: TRBJ2-2
length: 15
size: -
D: TRBD1
DNA: TGCAGCGTTGAAACGACAGGGGTGAACACCGGGGAGCTGTTTTTT
CDR3: CSVETTGVNTGELFF

V: TRBV5-4
J: TRBJ1-2
length: 13
size: -
D: TRBD1
DNA: TGTGCCAGCAGCTTACAGGGGGCTGATGGCTACACCTTC
CDR3: CASSLQGADGYTF

V: TRBV5-1
J: TRBJ2-5
length: 15
size: -
D: TRBD1
DNA: TGCGCCAGCAGCTCCGGACAGGGTTCTTCGGAGACCCAGTACTTC
CDR3: CASSSGQGSSETQYF

V: TRBV7-8
J: TRBJ2-5
length: 13
size: once
D: -
DNA: TGTGCCAGCAGCTCTAGTCCGTTAGGGACCCAGTACTTC
CDR3: CASSSSPLGTQYF

V: TRBV2
J: TRBJ2-1
length: 16
size: -
D: TRBD2
DNA: TGTGCCAGCAGTGAACCAGGACTAGCAGTTAACAATGAGCAGTTCTTC
CDR3: CASSEPGLAVNNEQFF

V: TRBV28
J: TRBJ1-3
length: 18
size: -
D: -
DNA: TGTGCCAGCAGACCTCGACAGATAACCTCTTCCTCTGGAAACACCATATATTTT
CDR3: CASRPRQITSSSGNTIYF

V: TRBV9
J: TRBJ2-1
length: 14
size: -
D: -
DNA: TGTGCCAGCAGCGTAGTAGCGGTGTACGGTGAGCAGTTCTTC
CDR3: CASSVVAVYGEQFF

V: TRBV9
J: TRBJ2-4
length: 14
size: -
D: TRBD1
DNA: TGTGCCAGCGGTCCGACAGGGGGCAGAGACATTCAGTACTTC
CDR3: CASGPTGGRDIQYF

V: TRBV29-1
J: TRBJ2-7
length: 13
size: -
D: TRBD2
DNA: TGCAGCGTTGTGGCGGGAGACTCCTACGAGCAGTACTTC
CDR3: CSVVAGDSYEQYF

V: TRBV2
J: TRBJ1-1
length: 12
size: few
D: -
DNA: TGTGCCAGCGAGGTTTCGAACACTGAAGCTTTCTTT
CDR3: CASEVSNTEAFF

V: TRBV29-1
J: TRBJ2-7
length: 14
size: -
D: TRBD1
DNA: TGCAGCGTTGCCGGGACAGGGGGCTCCTACGAGCAGTACTTC
CDR3: CSVAGTGGSYEQYF

V: TRBV6-5
J: TRBJ2-2
length: 14
size: -
D: -
DNA: TGTGCCATCAGGGGCCTTTCGAACACCGGGGAGCTGTTTTTT
CDR3: CAIRGLSNTGELFF

V: TRBV2
J: TRBJ1-1
length: 14
size: -
D: -
DNA: TGTGCCAGCAGTGTTCAGGTCGTGAACACTGAAGCTTTCTTT
CDR3: CASSVQVVNTEAFF

V: TRBV15
J: TRBJ1-2
length: 11
size: -
D: -
DNA: TGTGCCACCAAGCAGGGAGGTGGCTACACCTTC
CDR3: CATKQGGGYTF

V: TRBV5-1
J: TRBJ1-2
length: 15
size: -
D: TRBD1
DNA: TGCGCCAGCAGCCAGGACAGGGGAGGAGGCTATGGCTACACCTTC
CDR3: CASSQDRGGGYGYTF

V: TRBV4-2
J: TRBJ1-4
length: 17
size: -
D: -
DNA: TGTGCCAGCAGCCAAGATCGGGCGGGGCTGGCTAATGAAAAACTGTTTTTT
CDR3: CASSQDRAGLANEKLFF

V: TRBV9
J: TRBJ2-7
length: 14
size: -
D: TRBD1
DNA: TGTGCCAGCAGCGTGGGACAGGGGGTCTACGAGCAGTACTTC
CDR3: CASSVGQGVYEQYF

V: TRBV10-2
J: TRBJ2-3
length: 15
size: -
D: -
DNA: TGCGCCAGCAGAGCTACAGGGATATCGGCAGATACGCAGTATTTT
CDR3: CASRATGISADTQYF

V: TRBV19
J: TRBJ2-7
length: 13
size: -
D: -
DNA: TGTGCCAGTAAGCCGGGGGATACCTACGAGCAGTACTTC
CDR3: CASKPGDTYEQYF

V: TRBV2
J: TRBJ2-3
length: 13
size: once
D: TRBD2
DNA: TGTGCCAGCATACTAGCGGGCACAGATACGCAGTATTTT
CDR3: CASILAGTDTQYF

V: TRBV29-1
J: TRBJ1-5
length: 14
size: -
D: -
DNA: TGCAGCGTTGACGGTGGGGGACTCGGGCAGCCCCAGCATTTT
CDR3: CSVDGGGLGQPQHF

V: TRBV21-1
J: TRBJ2-3
length: 13
size: -
D: -
DNA: TGTGCCAGCAGCAAATGCCAGGAACATACGCAGTATTTT
CDR3: CASSKCQEHTQYF

V: TRBV19
J: TRBJ2-7
length: 15
size: -
D: -
DNA: TGTGCCAGTAGTAACATTCCACAGGGTATCGACGAGCAGTACTTC
CDR3: CASSNIPQGIDEQYF

V: TRBV27
J: TRBJ2-3
length: 13
size: -
D: TRBD1
DNA: TGTGCCAGCAGTACAGGGGCGCCAGATACGCAGTATTTT
CDR3: CASSTGAPDTQYF

V: TRBV4-1
J: TRBJ1-4
length: 15
size: -
D: TRBD1
DNA: TGCGCCAGCAGCCAGAGGACAGGTACGAATGAAAAACTGTTTTTT
CDR3: CASSQRTGTNEKLFF

V: TRBV9
J: TRBJ2-6
length: 17
size: -
D: -
DNA: TGTGCCAGCAGCGTATTAGGGGGTTCGTCTGGGGCCAACGTCCTGACTTTC
CDR3: CASSVLGGSSGANVLTF

V: TRBV27
J: TRBJ1-5
length: 16
size: -
D: TRBD1
DNA: TGTGCCAGCAGTTCTACAGGGGGCTTTAGCAATCAGCCCCAGCATTTT
CDR3: CASSSTGGFSNQPQHF

V: TRBV5-8
J: TRBJ1-5
length: 15
size: -
D: TRBD1
DNA: TGTGCCAGCAGCTATACGACAGGGGCCTTTCAGCCCCAGCATTTT
CDR3: CASSYTTGAFQPQHF

V: TRBV6-5
J: TRBJ2-7
length: 13
size: -
D: TRBD1
DNA: TGTGCCAGCAGTCGACAGGGGGAAAACGAGCAGTACTTC
CDR3: CASSRQGENEQYF